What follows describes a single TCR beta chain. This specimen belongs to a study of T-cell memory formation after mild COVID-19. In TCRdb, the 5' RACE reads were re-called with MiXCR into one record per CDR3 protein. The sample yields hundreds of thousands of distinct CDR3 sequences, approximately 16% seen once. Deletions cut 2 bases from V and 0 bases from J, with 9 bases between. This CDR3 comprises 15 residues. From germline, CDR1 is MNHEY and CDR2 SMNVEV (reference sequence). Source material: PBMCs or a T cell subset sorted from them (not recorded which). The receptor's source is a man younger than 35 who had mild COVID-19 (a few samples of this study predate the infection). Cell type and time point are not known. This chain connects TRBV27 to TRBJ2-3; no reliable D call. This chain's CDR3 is CASSLIPSSTDTQYF. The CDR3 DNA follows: TGTGCCAGCAGTTTAATTCCGTCGAGCACAGATACGCAGTATTTT.